A selection of T cell receptor beta chains follows, all from one sample in a study of shared clonotypes between healthy human individuals. TCRdb's copy holds only in-frame clones and misses some; the assay was immunoSEQ multiplex PCR. The repertoire holds some 1,400,000 clones, roughly 96% seen once, with 1.2% in the top ten. The specimen was naive CD4+ T cells sorted from blood. These receptors all stem from a man aged 30-40 years in good health. Each CDR3 is given with its conserved first and last residue. A D gene is named only where the DNA matches it firmly. The listing skips clone size in some rows; elsewhere it reads once, few, many or a size class.

V: TRBV5-1
J: TRBJ1-5
D: TRBD1
size: .
DNA: TGCGCCAGCAGCGAAGGGACAGGCGACAATCAGCCCCAGCATTTT
CDR3: CASSEGTGDNQPQHF

V: TRBV30
J: TRBJ2-7
D: .
size: .
DNA: TGTGCCTGGAGTGGAAACCCTGACTACGAGCAGTACTTC
CDR3: CAWSGNPDYEQYF

V: TRBV19
J: TRBJ2-7
D: .
size: .
DNA: TGTGCCAGTACTAACGGAATCTACGAGCAGTACTTC
CDR3: CASTNGIYEQYF

V: TRBV6-5
J: TRBJ2-3
D: .
size: .
DNA: TGTGCCAGCAGGCAGGGGCGCCAATCCACAGATACGCAGTATTTT
CDR3: CASRQGRQSTDTQYF

V: TRBV20-1
J: TRBJ2-2
D: .
size: .
DNA: TGCAGTGCTAGGCGGACCGGGGAGCTGTTTTTT
CDR3: CSARRTGELFF

V: TRBV4-1
J: TRBJ2-7
D: TRBD1
size: .
DNA: TGCGCCAGCAGCCAAGAGGACAGGGACAGGGGGACCTACGAGCAGTACTTC
CDR3: CASSQEDRDRGTYEQYF

V: TRBV7-6
J: TRBJ2-3
D: .
size: .
DNA: TGTGCCAGCCCCTTGGACGGATTGCGGGCGGTCAGTGTAAGCACAGATACGCAGTATTTT
CDR3: CASPLDGLRAVSVSTDTQYF

V: TRBV7-8
J: TRBJ2-1
D: TRBD2
size: once
DNA: TGTGCCAGCAGCTTAGGTAGGCGGAGCGGGAGTATTAATGAGCAGTTCTTC
CDR3: CASSLGRRSGSINEQFF

V: TRBV2
J: TRBJ2-2
D: .
size: .
DNA: TGTGCCAGCAGTGTTCTGGGAGCCGGGGAGCTGTTTTTT
CDR3: CASSVLGAGELFF

V: TRBV2
J: TRBJ2-7
D: TRBD2
size: .
DNA: TGTGCCAGCACGGCTAGCGGGACCTATGGCAGCTCCTACGAGCAGTACTTC
CDR3: CASTASGTYGSSYEQYF

V: TRBV7-9
J: TRBJ2-7
D: TRBD2
size: .
DNA: TGTGCCAGCAGTCGGGGGATTCAGGGACTAGCTTCCTACGAGCAGTACTTC
CDR3: CASSRGIQGLASYEQYF

V: TRBV5-4
J: TRBJ2-2
D: .
size: .
DNA: TGTGCCAGCAGCTTGGGTCTAGCACCCGGGGAGCTGTTTTTT
CDR3: CASSLGLAPGELFF

V: TRBV27
J: TRBJ2-7
D: TRBD1
size: once
DNA: TGTGCCAGCAGTTTGGACAGGGTTTACGAGCAGTACTTC
CDR3: CASSLDRVYEQYF

V: TRBV5-4
J: TRBJ2-7
D: TRBD2
size: .
DNA: TGTGCCAGCAGCCTGGTGCCGTTAGGGACTAATAGACACGAGCAGTACTTC
CDR3: CASSLVPLGTNRHEQYF

V: TRBV7-6
J: TRBJ1-5
D: TRBD1
size: .
DNA: TGTGCCAGCAGCAAAGGAACAGGGGAAGATCAGCCCCAGCATTTT
CDR3: CASSKGTGEDQPQHF

V: TRBV9
J: TRBJ2-3
D: .
size: .
DNA: TGTGCCAGCAGCCATTCGACAGGCTACACAGATACGCAGTATTTT
CDR3: CASSHSTGYTDTQYF

V: TRBV7-9
J: TRBJ2-7
D: TRBD2
size: .
DNA: TGTGCCAGCAGCGTCAAAAGCGGGAGAGTCAACGAGCAGTACTTC
CDR3: CASSVKSGRVNEQYF

V: TRBV5-5
J: TRBJ2-2
D: .
size: .
DNA: TGTGCCAGCAAGTCTAACCTCCTAGGCGGGGAGCTGTTTTTT
CDR3: CASKSNLLGGELFF

V: TRBV5-8
J: TRBJ1-5
D: .
size: .
DNA: TGTGCCAGCAGTTCCGACAGTCACGATCAGCCCCAGCATTTT
CDR3: CASSSDSHDQPQHF

V: TRBV11-2
J: TRBJ2-3
D: TRBD2
size: once
DNA: TGTGCCAGCAACCCTCCGGGGAGGGTCAGCACAGATACGCAGTATTTT
CDR3: CASNPPGRVSTDTQYF

V: TRBV29-1
J: TRBJ2-7
D: .
size: .
DNA: TGCAGCGTACTGATAGGAACACCTTCCTACGAGCAGTACTTC
CDR3: CSVLIGTPSYEQYF

V: TRBV20-1
J: TRBJ1-1
D: .
size: .
DNA: TGCAGTGCTACCCCTGAAGCTTTCTTT
CDR3: CSATPEAFF

V: TRBV27
J: TRBJ2-1
D: TRBD2
size: .
DNA: TGTGCCAGCAGTTGGAGCGGGAGCTCCTACAATGAGCAGTTCTTC
CDR3: CASSWSGSSYNEQFF

V: TRBV2
J: TRBJ2-7
D: TRBD2
size: .
DNA: TGTGCCAGCAAGGAGCGGGAAACCTACGAGCAGTACTTC
CDR3: CASKERETYEQYF

V: TRBV9
J: TRBJ2-5
D: .
size: .
DNA: TGTGCCAGCAGCGTGGACCCCCAGGTGAGGGGTAAAGAGACCCAGTACTTC
CDR3: CASSVDPQVRGKETQYF

V: TRBV5-4
J: TRBJ2-7
D: TRBD2
size: .
DNA: TGTGCCAGCAGATCCAGCGGGAGCTACGAGCAGTACTTC
CDR3: CASRSSGSYEQYF

V: TRBV2
J: TRBJ2-1
D: .
size: .
DNA: TGTGCCAGTGGCCCAGAGCCCGGGGGCAATGAGCAGTTCTTC
CDR3: CASGPEPGGNEQFF

V: TRBV6-1
J: TRBJ2-7
D: .
size: .
DNA: TGTGCCAGCAGTGATCCTTACGAGCAGTACTTC
CDR3: CASSDPYEQYF

V: TRBV9
J: TRBJ2-7
D: TRBD2
size: .
DNA: TGTGCCAGCAGCGAAGGGGGAGAGACTAGCGGGCCCTCCTACGAGCAGTACTTC
CDR3: CASSEGGETSGPSYEQYF

V: TRBV19
J: TRBJ2-3
D: .
size: .
DNA: TGTGCCAGTAGTCCGGGAGCCACCACAGATACGCAGTATTTT
CDR3: CASSPGATTDTQYF

V: TRBV5-4
J: TRBJ1-2
D: TRBD1
size: .
DNA: TGTGCCAGCAGCCAGGCCGACAGGGGCAACTATGGCTACACCTTC
CDR3: CASSQADRGNYGYTF

V: TRBV5-4
J: TRBJ2-2
D: TRBD2
size: .
DNA: TGTGCCAGCAGCCCGGGACTAGCTACCGGGGAGCTGTTTTTT
CDR3: CASSPGLATGELFF

V: TRBV7-8
J: TRBJ2-5
D: .
size: .
DNA: TGTGCCAGCAGCTTAGTTCGGTCGAAGACGACCGAGACCCAGTACTTC
CDR3: CASSLVRSKTTETQYF

V: TRBV18
J: TRBJ2-3
D: TRBD2
size: .
DNA: TGTGCCAGCTCACCGATAGCGGGAGGGCTGACAGATACGCAGTATTTT
CDR3: CASSPIAGGLTDTQYF

V: TRBV7-9
J: TRBJ2-3
D: .
size: .
DNA: TGTGCCAGCAGCTTCCCCCAAGACCCTAGCACAGATACGCAGTATTTT
CDR3: CASSFPQDPSTDTQYF

V: TRBV18
J: TRBJ2-3
D: TRBD2
size: .
DNA: TGTGCCAGCTCACAACTAGCGGGGGACACAGATACGCAGTATTTT
CDR3: CASSQLAGDTDTQYF

V: TRBV4-2
J: TRBJ2-7
D: TRBD2
size: .
DNA: TGTGCCAGCAGCCAAGATGGGGCGGGAGGTACCTACGAGCAGTACTTC
CDR3: CASSQDGAGGTYEQYF

V: TRBV30
J: TRBJ2-3
D: .
size: .
DNA: TGTGCCTGGAGTATCCTTAGGGGCACAGATACGCAGTATTTT
CDR3: CAWSILRGTDTQYF

V: TRBV29-1
J: TRBJ1-1
D: .
size: .
DNA: TGCAGCGTTCGTAGAGACCCCCAGGGGAACACTGAAGCTTTCTTT
CDR3: CSVRRDPQGNTEAFF

V: TRBV12-5
J: TRBJ1-1
D: .
size: few
DNA: TGTGCTAGTGGCAGGGACCGGGGGACTGAAGCTTTCTTT
CDR3: CASGRDRGTEAFF

V: TRBV12-2
J: TRBJ2-5
D: .
size: .
DNA: TGTGCAAGTCGCTCACGACTAGCGGAGCTTCAAGAGACCCAGTACTTC
CDR3: CASRSRLAELQETQYF

V: TRBV7-2
J: TRBJ2-7
D: .
size: .
DNA: TGTGCCAGCAGCTTTCAGGCGTACTACGAGCAGTACTTC
CDR3: CASSFQAYYEQYF

V: TRBV2
J: TRBJ1-2
D: .
size: .
DNA: TGTGCCAGCAGTGAAAGGGTCTCTGGATTCTATGGCTACACCTTC
CDR3: CASSERVSGFYGYTF

V: TRBV7-6
J: TRBJ2-5
D: TRBD2
size: .
DNA: TGTGCCAGCAGCTTTATAAGGACTAGCCAAGAGACCCAGTACTTC
CDR3: CASSFIRTSQETQYF

V: TRBV20-1
J: TRBJ2-4
D: .
size: once
DNA: TGCAGTGCTAGAGTGGTACTAGATCAGTACTTC
CDR3: CSARVVLDQYF

V: TRBV28
J: TRBJ1-5
D: .
size: .
DNA: TGTGCCAGCAGTTCCTTGGGCAGGGCCGGCGGGCAGCCCCAGCATTTT
CDR3: CASSSLGRAGGQPQHF

V: TRBV19
J: TRBJ2-1
D: .
size: .
DNA: TGTGCCAGTAGTATGTGGGCGGAGAGCTCCTACAATGAGCAGTTCTTC
CDR3: CASSMWAESSYNEQFF

V: TRBV4-1
J: TRBJ2-5
D: TRBD1
size: once
DNA: TGCGCCAGCAGCCGGTTATCCGGGACAGGGCTAGGGGAGACCCAGTACTTC
CDR3: CASSRLSGTGLGETQYF

V: TRBV9
J: TRBJ2-1
D: .
size: .
DNA: TGTGCCAGCAGCGTAGCCGGGTCACCCTACAATGAGCAGTTCTTC
CDR3: CASSVAGSPYNEQFF

V: TRBV7-8
J: TRBJ2-1
D: TRBD2
size: .
DNA: TGTGCCAGCAGCTCCCGGTTACGGGAGGTATTGGGATACAATGAGCAGTTCTTC
CDR3: CASSSRLREVLGYNEQFF

V: TRBV27
J: TRBJ2-3
D: TRBD2
size: .
DNA: TGTGCCAGCAGTTTATCGTTCGGAGCGGGAGTTAGCACAGATACGCAGTATTTT
CDR3: CASSLSFGAGVSTDTQYF

V: TRBV5-4
J: TRBJ2-3
D: .
size: .
DNA: TGTGCCAGCAGCTGGACAGGCACAGATACGCAGTATTTT
CDR3: CASSWTGTDTQYF

V: TRBV6-5
J: TRBJ1-5
D: .
size: .
DNA: TGTGCCAGCAGTTACTTCCCTGGCAATCAGCCCCAGCATTTT
CDR3: CASSYFPGNQPQHF

V: TRBV5-6
J: TRBJ2-1
D: TRBD2
size: .
DNA: TGTGCCAGCAGCTTGGCCACCCTAGCGGGAGGGGGTTACCATGAGCAGTTCTTC
CDR3: CASSLATLAGGGYHEQFF

V: TRBV28
J: TRBJ2-4
D: TRBD1
size: .
DNA: TGTGCCAGCAGTCCCACGCAGGGGGCAGGGGCCAAAAACATTCAGTACTTC
CDR3: CASSPTQGAGAKNIQYF